The 11 T cell receptor beta chains below all came from one sample that was sequenced in a study of cytomegalovirus exposure and HLA in healthy donors. Use of 60 Vbeta and 13 Jbeta primers characterized the PCR. Some clones are missing from TCRdb's copy, which holds only in-frame ones; the method was immunoSEQ multiplex PCR. The sample has under 200,000 clones, around four fifths seen once. What was sequenced was PBMCs. The source is a woman between 50 and 59 years old in good health and CMV-seronegative.

This chain uses TRBV7-9 with TRBJ2-5; 8 bases fit TRBD2. Germline CDR1 reads SEHNR; CDR2 reads FQNEAQ (reference sequence). The CDR3 consists of 17 residues. Unmatched junction bases numbered 10, after V lost 1 base and J lost 3 bases. The CDR3 sequence is CASSLDRGRTSKETQYF. The CDR3 bases are TGTGCCAGCAGCTTAGATCGGGGTAGGACTAGCAAAGAGACCCAGTACTTC.

The gene calls are TRBV5-6 and TRBJ2-5; TRBD1 is a possible D gene (6 bases). CDR3 length equals 16 residues. CDR1 is SGHDT and CDR2 is YYEEEE in the germline V gene. V was cut by 0 bases and J by 1 base, with 13 bases left in between. The CDR3 is CASSLAWGRSQETQYF. The CDR3 nucleotides are TGTGCCAGCAGCTTGGCTTGGGGGCGCTCCCAAGAGACCCAGTACTTC.

V usage is TRBV6-5 and J usage is TRBJ1-3, with TRBD1 identical over 7 bases. Germline V gene lookup returns CDR1 MNHEY and CDR2 SVGAGI. V lost 2 bases to trimming and J lost 4 bases; unmatched junction nucleotides: 5. The CDR3 runs 15 residues. The CDR3 is CASSYLRTGGNTIYF. The CDR3 bases are TGTGCCAGCAGTTACCTCAGGACAGGAGGAAACACCATATATTTT.

J is TRBJ1-2 and V is TRBV18, with 7 bases aligning to TRBD1. CDR3 length equals 14 residues. Germline assignment: CDR1 KGHSH and CDR2 LQKENI. The J segment lost 4 bases and the V segment lost 5 bases, leaving 7 bases of the junction unmatched. This chain's CDR3 is CASSTGQAGYGYTF. Written as DNA, the CDR3 is TGTGCCAGCTCAACTGGACAGGCGGGCTATGGCTACACCTTC.

The chain links TRBV29-1 to TRBJ1-1; D is perhaps TRBD1 (6 bases). The CDR3 runs to 14 residues. Looked up from germline, CDR1 is SQVTM and CDR2 is ANQGSEA. V lost 0 bases to trimming and J lost 4 bases, with 12 bases between them. The CDR3 sequence: CSVEDQPGATEAFF. Here the CDR3 DNA reads TGCAGCGTTGAAGATCAACCAGGGGCCACTGAAGCTTTCTTT.

This clone was recorded at least ten times. This chain links TRBV5-5 with TRBJ2-1, with a possible D match to TRBD2 (5 bases). The V gene lost 4 bases and the J gene lost 8 bases, with 19 bases spanning the gap. The germline CDR1 and CDR2 sequences are SGHKS and YYEKEE (reference sequence). The CDR3 sequence is 15 residues long. CDR3 sequence: CASSPMRVEVDEQFF. The CDR3 region has the DNA TGTGCCAGCAGCCCCATGAGGGTCGAGGTGGATGAGCAGTTCTTC.

This clone was observed once. The DNA of the CDR3 is TGTGCCTGGGAAGACATCAACTCCCTTGAAGCTTTCTTT. This encodes CAWEDINSLEAFF. This chain uses TRBV30 with TRBJ1-1; no definite D call. Germline V gene lookup returns CDR1 GTSNPN and CDR2 SVGIG (reference sequence). V lost 5 bases to trimming and J lost 7 bases, with 17 bases between them. This CDR3 has 13 amino acids. The full variable domain, with the rest looked up from reference TRBV30 and TRBJ1-1, is SQTIHQWPATLVQPVGSPLSLECTVEGTSNPNLYWYRQAAGRGLQLLFYSVGIGQISSEVPQNLSASRPQDRQFILSSKKLLLSDSGFYLCAWEDINSLEAFFGQGTRLTVV.

The rearrangement links TRBV6-6 to TRBJ2-2; no clear D. V dropped 0 bases and J dropped 7 bases, with 6 bases sitting between them. Germline V gene lookup returns CDR1 MNHNY and CDR2 SVGAGI (reference sequence). This CDR3 has 13 amino acids. CDR3 in DNA: TGTGCCAGCAGTTACTCCATTCACGGGGAGCTGTTTTTT. Protein sequence: CASSYSIHGELFF.

This chain connects TRBV27 to TRBJ2-7; no firm D call. Deletions cut 2 bases from V and 2 bases from J, with 13 bases between. This CDR3 contains 15 residues. Per the germline V gene, CDR1 is MNHEY and CDR2 is SMNVEV (reference sequence). This CDR3 reads CASSLRPYPTYEQYF. The CDR3 nucleotides read TGTGCCAGCAGTTTACGTCCATACCCTACCTACGAGCAGTACTTC.

This CDR3 reads CASSLPNLAGGGTEQFF. In DNA form, the CDR3 reads TGCGCCAGCAGCTTGCCCAACCTAGCGGGAGGCGGGACTGAGCAGTTCTTC. This chain connects TRBV5-1 to TRBJ2-1, with 11 bases matching TRBD2. V lost 1 base to trimming and J lost 9 bases; unmatched junction nucleotides: 12. Germline V gene sequence: CDR1 SGHRS, CDR2 YFSETQ. CDR3 size: 17 residues.

This clone has more than one count but fewer than ten. V and J are TRBV4-2 and TRBJ2-6; maybe TRBD2 (5 bases). V was trimmed by 4 bases and J by 0 bases, leaving 19 bases between them. The CDR3 sequence is 19 residues long. CDR1 is LGHNA, CDR2 YNFKEQ, per germline. CDR3 nucleotides: TGTGCCAGCAGCCCCAGGTCGTCGGGGATGAACTCTGGGGCCAACGTCCTGACTTTC. Translating gives CASSPRSSGMNSGANVLTF.